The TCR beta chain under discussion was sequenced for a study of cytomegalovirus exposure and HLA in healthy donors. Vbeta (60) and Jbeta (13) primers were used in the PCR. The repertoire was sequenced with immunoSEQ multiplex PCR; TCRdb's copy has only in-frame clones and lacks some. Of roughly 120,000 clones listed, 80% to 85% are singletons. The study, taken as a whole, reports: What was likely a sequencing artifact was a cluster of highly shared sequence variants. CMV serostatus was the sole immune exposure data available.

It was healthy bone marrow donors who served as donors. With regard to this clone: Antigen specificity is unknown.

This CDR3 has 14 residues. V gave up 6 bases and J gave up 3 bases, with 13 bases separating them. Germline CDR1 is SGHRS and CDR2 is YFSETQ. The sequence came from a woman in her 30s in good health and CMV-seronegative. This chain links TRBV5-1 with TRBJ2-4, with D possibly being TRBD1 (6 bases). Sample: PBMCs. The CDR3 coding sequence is TGCGCCAGCACAGGGGACGGAAACAAAAACATTCAGTACTTC. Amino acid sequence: CASTGDGNKNIQYF.